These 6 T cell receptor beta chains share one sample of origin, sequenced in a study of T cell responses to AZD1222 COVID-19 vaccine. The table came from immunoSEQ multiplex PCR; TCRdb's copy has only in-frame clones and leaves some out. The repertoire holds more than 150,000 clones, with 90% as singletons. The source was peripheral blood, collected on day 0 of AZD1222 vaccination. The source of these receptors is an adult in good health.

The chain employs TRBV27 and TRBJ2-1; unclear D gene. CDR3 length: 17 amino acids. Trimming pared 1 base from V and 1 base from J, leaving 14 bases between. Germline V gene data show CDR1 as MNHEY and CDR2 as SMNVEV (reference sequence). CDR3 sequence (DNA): TGTGCCAGCAGTTTATTTCTCATACCTCGATCCTACAATGAGCAGTTCTTC. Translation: CASSLFLIPRSYNEQFF.

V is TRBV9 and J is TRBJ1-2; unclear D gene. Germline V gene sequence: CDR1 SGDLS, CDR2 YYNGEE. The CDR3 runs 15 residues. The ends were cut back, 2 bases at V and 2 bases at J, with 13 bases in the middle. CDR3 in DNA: TGTGCCAGCAGCGTCGCGGGAAGCCTGAACTATGGCTACACCTTC. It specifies CASSVAGSLNYGYTF.

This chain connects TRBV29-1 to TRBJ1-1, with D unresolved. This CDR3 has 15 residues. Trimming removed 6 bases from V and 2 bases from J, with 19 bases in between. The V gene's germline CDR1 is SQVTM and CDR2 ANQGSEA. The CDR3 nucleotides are TGCAGCGTCAATCAGCGACTGCTGGAAAACACTGAAGCTTTCTTT. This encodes CSVNQRLLENTEAFF.

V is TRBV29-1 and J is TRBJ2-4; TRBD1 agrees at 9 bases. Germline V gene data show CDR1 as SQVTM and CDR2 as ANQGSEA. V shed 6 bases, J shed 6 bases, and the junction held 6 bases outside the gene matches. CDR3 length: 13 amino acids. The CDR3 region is CSVIQGAGNIQYF. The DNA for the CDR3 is TGCAGCGTAATACAGGGGGCGGGAAACATTCAGTACTTC.

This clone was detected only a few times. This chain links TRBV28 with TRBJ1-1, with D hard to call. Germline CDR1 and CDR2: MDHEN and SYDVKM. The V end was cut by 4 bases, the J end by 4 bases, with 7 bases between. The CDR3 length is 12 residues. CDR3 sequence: CASSSRTTEAFF. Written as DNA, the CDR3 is TGTGCCAGCAGTTCACGCACCACTGAAGCTTTCTTT.

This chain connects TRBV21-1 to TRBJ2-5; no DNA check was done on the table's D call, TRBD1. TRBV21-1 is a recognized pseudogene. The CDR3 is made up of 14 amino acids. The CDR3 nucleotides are TGTGCCAGCCACCGGGACAGGGAAAAAGAGACCCAGTACTTC. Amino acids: CASHRDREKETQYF.